This T cell receptor beta chain came from a study of cytomegalovirus exposure and HLA in healthy donors. The PCR had 60 Vbeta and 13 Jbeta primers. Profiling relied on immunoSEQ multiplex PCR, and the TCRdb table lists in-frame clones only, not all of them. The sample yields around 280,000 clones, 80% to 90% seen once. Study-wide points: The productive fraction for most TCR beta V segments was about 90% or about 30% in an earlier analysis. When analyzed later, a missense DCLRE1C variant was found to be linked to TCR beta V- and J-gene trimming. For most TCR sequences rarity was the rule, although some public TCRs occurred in many donors.

The V segment lost 8 bases and the J segment 2 bases; nucleotides outside the gene matches: 10. The CDR3 is 15 amino acids. Germline V gives CDR1 MNHEY, CDR2 SVGAGI. About this clone itself: What it binds is not known.

The sequence was obtained from a young woman in good health and CMV-seronegative. The chain links TRBV6-5 to TRBJ2-3; 7 bases align to TRBD2. The source material was PBMCs. The CDR3 DNA follows: TGTGCCAGCCGACGACTAGCAGCTGCCACAGATACGCAGTATTTT. Its protein product is CASRRLAAATDTQYF.